This T cell receptor beta chain was recorded in a study of T cells expressing NK-cell markers. To note about this clonotype: The target antigen is unknown.

From germline, CDR1 is LNHDA and CDR2 SQIVND (reference sequence). CDR3 length: 16 residues. The authors made TCR beta cDNA libraries by 5'RACE template switching. This switching added a universal primer site and UMIs. After re-calling the 5' RACE reads, TCRdb lists one entry per CDR3 protein, DNA absent. The sample holds some 150,000 distinct CDR3 sequences. Overall study findings and caveats: In a handful of donors, these clonotypes also led the CD3+CD56-NKG2C+ fraction. In roughly six donors, dominant CD3+CD56+NKG2C+ clonotypes ranked among the top 10 CD8+ clonotypes.

V gene TRBV19 combines with J gene TRBJ1-1. Sample: blood T cells: a sorted CD56 or NKG2C T cell subset, CD4+ or CD8+ T cells, or bulk PBMC T cells (not recorded which). The TCR originated in a man aged 18 to 30 in good health. This CDR3 reads CASSLLIASRWAEAFF. The whole variable domain, remainder taken from reference TRBV19 and TRBJ1-1, is DGGITQSPKYLFRKEGQNVTLSCEQNLNHDAMYWYRQDPGQGLRLIYYSQIVNDFQKGDIAEGYSVSREKKESFPLTVTSAQKNPTAFYLCASSLLIASRWAEAFFGQGTRLTVV.